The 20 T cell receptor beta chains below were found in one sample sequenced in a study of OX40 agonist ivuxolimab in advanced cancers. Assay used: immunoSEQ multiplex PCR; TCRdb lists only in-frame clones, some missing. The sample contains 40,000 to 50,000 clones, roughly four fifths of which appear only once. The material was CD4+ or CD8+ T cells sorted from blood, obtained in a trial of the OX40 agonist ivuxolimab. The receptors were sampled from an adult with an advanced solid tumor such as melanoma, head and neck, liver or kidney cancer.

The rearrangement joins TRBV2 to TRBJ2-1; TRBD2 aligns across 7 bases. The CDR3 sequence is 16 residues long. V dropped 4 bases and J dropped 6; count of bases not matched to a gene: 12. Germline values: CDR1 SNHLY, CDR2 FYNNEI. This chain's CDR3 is CASSGQRGELGNEQFF. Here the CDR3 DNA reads TGTGCCAGCAGTGGACAACGGGGGGAACTCGGCAATGAGCAGTTCTTC. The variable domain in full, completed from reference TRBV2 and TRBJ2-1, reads EPEVTQTPSHQVTQMGQEVILRCVPISNHLYFYWYRQILGQKVEFLVSFYNNEISEKSEIFDDQFSVERPDGSNFTLKIRSTKLEDSAMYFCASSGQRGELGNEQFFGPGTRLTVL.

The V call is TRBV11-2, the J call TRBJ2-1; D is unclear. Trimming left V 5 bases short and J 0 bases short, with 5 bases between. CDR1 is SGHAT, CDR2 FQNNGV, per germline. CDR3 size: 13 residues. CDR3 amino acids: CASSPSSYNEQFF. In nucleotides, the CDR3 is TGTGCCAGCAGCCCCAGCTCCTACAATGAGCAGTTCTTC.

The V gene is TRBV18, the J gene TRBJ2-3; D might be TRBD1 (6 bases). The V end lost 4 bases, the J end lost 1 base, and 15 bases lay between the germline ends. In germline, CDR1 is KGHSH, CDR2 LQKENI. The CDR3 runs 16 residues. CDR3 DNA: TGTGCCAGCTCACGTTTACAGGGTAGGGGCACAGATACGCAGTATTTT. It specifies CASSRLQGRGTDTQYF.

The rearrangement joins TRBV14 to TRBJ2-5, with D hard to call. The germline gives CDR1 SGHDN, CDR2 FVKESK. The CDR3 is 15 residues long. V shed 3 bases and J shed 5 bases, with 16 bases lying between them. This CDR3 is CASSHPASFGETQYF. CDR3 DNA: TGTGCCAGCAGCCACCCAGCGTCCTTCGGGGAGACCCAGTACTTC.

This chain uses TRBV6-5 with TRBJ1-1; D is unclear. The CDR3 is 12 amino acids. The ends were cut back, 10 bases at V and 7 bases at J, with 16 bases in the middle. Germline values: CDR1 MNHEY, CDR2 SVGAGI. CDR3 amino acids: CATGRGKIEAFF. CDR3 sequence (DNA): TGTGCCACCGGAAGAGGCAAGATTGAAGCTTTCTTT.

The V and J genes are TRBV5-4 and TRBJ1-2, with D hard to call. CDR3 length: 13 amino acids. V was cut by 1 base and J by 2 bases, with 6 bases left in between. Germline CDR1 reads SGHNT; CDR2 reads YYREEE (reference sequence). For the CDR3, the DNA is TGTGCCAGCAGCTTGACAAAAAACTATGGCTACACCTTC. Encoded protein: CASSLTKNYGYTF.

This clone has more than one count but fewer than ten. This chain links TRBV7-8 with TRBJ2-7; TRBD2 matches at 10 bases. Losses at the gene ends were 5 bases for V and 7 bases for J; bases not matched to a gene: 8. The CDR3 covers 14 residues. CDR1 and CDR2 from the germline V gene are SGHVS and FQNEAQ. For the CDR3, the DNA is TGTGCCAGCAGCCGGACTAGCGGAATTGGTGAGCAGTACTTC. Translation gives CASSRTSGIGEQYF.

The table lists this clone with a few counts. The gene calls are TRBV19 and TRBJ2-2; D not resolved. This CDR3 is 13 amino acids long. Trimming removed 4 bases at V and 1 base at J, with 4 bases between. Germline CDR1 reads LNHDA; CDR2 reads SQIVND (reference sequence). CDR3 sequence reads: CASSTRNTGELFF. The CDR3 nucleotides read TGTGCCAGTAGTACCAGGAACACCGGGGAGCTGTTTTTT. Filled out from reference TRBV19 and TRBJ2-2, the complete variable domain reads DGGITQSPKYLFRKEGQNVTLSCEQNLNHDAMYWYRQDPGQGLRLIYYSQIVNDFQKGDIAEGYSVSREKKESFPLTVTSAQKNPTAFYLCASSTRNTGELFFGEGSRLTVL.

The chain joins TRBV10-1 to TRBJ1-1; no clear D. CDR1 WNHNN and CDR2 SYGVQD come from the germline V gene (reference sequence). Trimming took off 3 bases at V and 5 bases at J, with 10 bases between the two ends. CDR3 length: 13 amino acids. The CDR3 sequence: CASSDAGKTEAFF. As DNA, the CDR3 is TGCGCCAGCAGTGATGCGGGAAAAACTGAAGCTTTCTTT.

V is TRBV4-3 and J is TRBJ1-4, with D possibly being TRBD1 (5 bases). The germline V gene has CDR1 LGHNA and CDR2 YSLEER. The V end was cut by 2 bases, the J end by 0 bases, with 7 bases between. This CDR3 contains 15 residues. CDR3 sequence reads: CASSQLTATNEKLFF. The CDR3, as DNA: TGCGCCAGCAGCCAATTGACAGCAACTAATGAAAAACTGTTTTTT.

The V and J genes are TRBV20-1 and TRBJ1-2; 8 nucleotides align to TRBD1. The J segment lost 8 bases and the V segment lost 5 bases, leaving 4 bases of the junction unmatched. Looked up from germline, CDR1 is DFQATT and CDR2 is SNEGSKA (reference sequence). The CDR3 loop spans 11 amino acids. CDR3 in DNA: TGCAGTGCTCCACAGGGGGAGGGCTACACCTTC. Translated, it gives CSAPQGEGYTF.

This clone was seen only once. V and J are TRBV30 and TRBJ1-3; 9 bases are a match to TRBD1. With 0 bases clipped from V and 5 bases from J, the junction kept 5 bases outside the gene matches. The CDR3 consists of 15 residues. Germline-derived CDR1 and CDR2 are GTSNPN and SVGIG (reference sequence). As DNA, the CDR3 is TGTGCCTGGAGTGTCCGGGACAGGGTAAGAAACACCATATATTTT. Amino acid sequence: CAWSVRDRVRNTIYF.

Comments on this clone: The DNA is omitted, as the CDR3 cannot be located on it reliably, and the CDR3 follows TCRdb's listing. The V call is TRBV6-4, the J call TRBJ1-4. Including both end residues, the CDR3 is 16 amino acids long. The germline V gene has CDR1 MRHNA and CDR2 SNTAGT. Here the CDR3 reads CASTGPGSGLMKNCFF.

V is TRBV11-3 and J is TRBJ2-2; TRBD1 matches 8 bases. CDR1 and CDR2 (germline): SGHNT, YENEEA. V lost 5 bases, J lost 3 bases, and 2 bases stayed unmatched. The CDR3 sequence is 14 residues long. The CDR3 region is CASSPGGDTGELFF. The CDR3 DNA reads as TGTGCCAGCAGCCCAGGGGGCGACACCGGGGAGCTGTTTTTT. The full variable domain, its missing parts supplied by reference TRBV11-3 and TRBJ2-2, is EAGVVQSPRYKIIEKKQPVAFWCNPISGHNTLYWYLQNLGQGPELLIRYENEEAVDDSQLPKDRFSAERLKGVDSTLKIQPAELGDSAVYLCASSPGGDTGELFFGEGSRLTVL.

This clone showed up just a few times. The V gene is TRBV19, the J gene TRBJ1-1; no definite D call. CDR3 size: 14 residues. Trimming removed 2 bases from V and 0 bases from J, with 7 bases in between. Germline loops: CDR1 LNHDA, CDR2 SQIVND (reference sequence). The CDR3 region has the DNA TGTGCCAGTAGTATACAGATCATGAACACTGAAGCTTTCTTT. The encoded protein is CASSIQIMNTEAFF.

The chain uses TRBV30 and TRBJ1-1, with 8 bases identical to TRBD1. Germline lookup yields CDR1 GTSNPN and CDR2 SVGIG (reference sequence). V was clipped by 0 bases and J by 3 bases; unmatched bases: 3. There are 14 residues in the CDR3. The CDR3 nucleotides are TGTGCCTGGAGTGTAGCGGACAGGGACACTGAAGCTTTCTTT. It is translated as CAWSVADRDTEAFF.

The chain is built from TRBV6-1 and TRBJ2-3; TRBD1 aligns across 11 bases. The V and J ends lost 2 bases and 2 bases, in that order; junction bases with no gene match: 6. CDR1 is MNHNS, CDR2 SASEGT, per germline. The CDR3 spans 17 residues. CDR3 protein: CASSEIGTGGPTDTQYF. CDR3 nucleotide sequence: TGTGCCAGCAGTGAAATAGGGACAGGGGGACCCACAGATACGCAGTATTTT.

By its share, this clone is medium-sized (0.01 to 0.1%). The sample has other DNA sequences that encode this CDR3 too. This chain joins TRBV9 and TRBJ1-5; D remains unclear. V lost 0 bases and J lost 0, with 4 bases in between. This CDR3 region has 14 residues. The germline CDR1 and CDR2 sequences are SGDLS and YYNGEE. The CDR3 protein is CASSVDGSNQPQHF. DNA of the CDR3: TGTGCCAGCAGCGTAGATGGTAGCAATCAGCCCCAGCATTTT.

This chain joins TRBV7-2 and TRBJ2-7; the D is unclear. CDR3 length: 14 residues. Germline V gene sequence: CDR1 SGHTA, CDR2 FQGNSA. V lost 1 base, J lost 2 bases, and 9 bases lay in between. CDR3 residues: CASSLGMSTYEQYF. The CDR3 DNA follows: TGTGCCAGCAGCTTAGGTATGTCTACCTACGAGCAGTACTTC.

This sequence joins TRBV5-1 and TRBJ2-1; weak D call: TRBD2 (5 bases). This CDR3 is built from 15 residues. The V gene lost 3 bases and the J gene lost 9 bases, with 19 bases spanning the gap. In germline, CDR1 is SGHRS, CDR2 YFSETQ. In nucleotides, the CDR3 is TGCGCCAGCAGCTCGCGGACTGGCAGCGGTAGTGAGCAGTTCTTC. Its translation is CASSSRTGSGSEQFF.